A single sample gave rise to the 14 T cell receptor beta chains below, sequenced in a study of blood T cell repertoires in COVID-19 (dated by TCRdb to 2019 to 2021). Receptors were amplified or captured by the immunoSEQ multiplex PCR assay. In TCRdb, the immuneACCESS table is reduced to in-frame sequences with V and J assigned. These tables do not hold every clone; where another copy was compared, an unresolved V gene accounts for under half, and the others remain unexplained. The sample table records 150,000 or so clones; roughly 90% of these occur just once. The ten largest clones take up 1.2% of the sample. The material sequenced was PBMCs or T cells enriched from blood (not recorded which). The receptors shown here come from a woman in her twenties or thirties with acute COVID-19.

This chain joins TRBV30 and TRBJ1-3; tentative D call: TRBD1 (6 bases). V lost 2 bases, J lost 3 bases, and 11 bases lay in between. The CDR3 loop spans 14 amino acids. CDR1 and CDR2 from the germline V gene are GTSNPN and SVGIG (reference sequence). The CDR3 coding sequence is TGTGCCTGGAGTCGGGGGGCAAATGGAAACACCATATATTTT. Its translation: CAWSRGANGNTIYF. Based on the CDR3 plus reference TRBV30 and TRBJ1-3, the full variable domain is SQTIHQWPATLVQPVGSPLSLECTVEGTSNPNLYWYRQAAGRGLQLLFYSVGIGQISSEVPQNLSASRPQDRQFILSSKKLLLSDSGFYLCAWSRGANGNTIYFGEGSWLTVV.

The J gene is TRBJ2-5, the V gene TRBV7-3; perhaps TRBD2 as D (5 bases). The V end lost 0 bases, the J end lost 5 bases, and 7 bases lay between the germline ends. The germline gives CDR1 SGHTA, CDR2 FQGTGA. This CDR3 is 13 amino acids long. CDR3 sequence: CASSLTREETQYF. CDR3 DNA: TGTGCCAGCAGCTTAACTAGGGAGGAGACCCAGTACTTC.

With regard to this clone: Other nucleotide sequences from this sample produce the same CDR3. V is TRBV28 and J is TRBJ2-2; 11 positions match TRBD2. With 9 bases clipped from V and 5 bases from J, the junction kept 8 bases outside the gene matches. CDR1 and CDR2 (germline): MDHEN, SYDVKM. The CDR3 contains 15 residues. DNA for the CDR3: TGTGCCAGTGTCACTAGCGGGAGAGTAACCGGGGAGCTGTTTTTT. Translated: CASVTSGRVTGELFF.

The chain has TRBV13 and TRBJ1-2; TRBD1 matches 10 bases. The CDR3 extends over 15 amino acids. The germline gives CDR1 PRHDT, CDR2 FYEKMQ (reference sequence). V shed 4 bases, J shed 3 bases, and the junction held 5 bases outside the gene matches. The CDR3 protein is CASSSLGTGDYGYTF. Written as DNA, the CDR3 is TGTGCCAGCAGCTCCTTAGGGACAGGGGACTATGGCTACACCTTC.

This clone was seen a single time. This chain uses TRBV6-5 with TRBJ2-7, with 7 bases lining up with TRBD2. The V gene's germline CDR1 is MNHEY and CDR2 SVGAGI. The CDR3 is made up of 14 amino acids. V gave up 6 bases and J gave up 0 bases; unmatched junction bases: 5. Written as DNA, the CDR3 is TGTGCCAGCAGCGGGACTACGGGCTCCTACGAGCAGTACTTC. This sequence encodes CASSGTTGSYEQYF.

The chain joins TRBV28 to TRBJ2-1; 8 bases agree with TRBD1. Germline V gene data show CDR1 as MDHEN and CDR2 as SYDVKM. Trimming at V came to 7 bases and at J to 0 bases, leaving 2 bases not matched to a gene. This CDR3 spans 14 amino acids. The CDR3 loop is CASITGGSYNEQFF. CDR3 nucleotides: TGTGCCAGCATTACAGGGGGCTCCTACAATGAGCAGTTCTTC. Combining the CDR3 with reference TRBV28 and TRBJ2-1 gives the whole variable domain DVKVTQSSRYLVKRTGEKVFLECVQDMDHENMFWYRQDPGLGLRLIYFSYDVKMKEKGDIPEGYSVSREKKERFSLILESASTNQTSMYLCASITGGSYNEQFFGPGTRLTVL.

This sequence joins TRBV5-8 and TRBJ2-1, with 10 positions matching TRBD1. The CDR3 runs 16 residues. The germline V gene has CDR1 SGHTS and CDR2 YDEGEE. J gave up 5 bases and V 0 bases, and 5 bases lay outside the gene matches. The CDR3 sequence is CASSLGTGTGDNEQFF. In nucleotides, the CDR3 is TGTGCCAGCAGCTTGGGGACCGGGACAGGGGACAATGAGCAGTTCTTC.

The chain couples TRBV6-2 or TRBV6-3 to TRBJ1-1; the D gene is possibly TRBD1 (6 bases). This CDR3 is built from 15 residues. CDR1 MNHEY and CDR2 SVGEGT come from the germline V gene. V lost 2 bases, J lost 6 bases, and 16 bases lay in between. The CDR3 DNA follows: TGTGCCAGCAGTTACGAGGGGGAGGGGAGGGCTGAAGCTTTCTTT. This encodes CASSYEGEGRAEAFF.

V gene TRBV19 combines with J gene TRBJ2-2, with D tentatively TRBD2 (6 bases). Germline lookup yields CDR1 LNHDA and CDR2 SQIVND (reference sequence). Trimming shortened V by 6 bases and J by 0 bases, and 11 bases separated the two germline ends. The CDR3 has 15 amino acids. Here the CDR3 DNA reads TGTGCCAGTAGACCGGGACTGGCGAACACCGGGGAGCTGTTTTTT. Encoded protein: CASRPGLANTGELFF.

The J gene is TRBJ2-1, the V gene TRBV7-2; 11 bases are shared with TRBD2. The CDR3 sequence is 16 residues long. CDR1 is SGHTA, CDR2 FQGNSA, per germline. V trimming: 5 bases; J trimming: 4 bases; junction bases outside the gene matches: 7. CDR3 in DNA: TGTGCCAGCAGCACTCGCGGGACTAGCGGATACAATGAGCAGTTCTTC. It codes for CASSTRGTSGYNEQFF.

This clone came up once. CDR3 amino acids: CASSVRQGYEQYF. Written as DNA, the CDR3 is TGTGCCAGCAGCGTAAGGCAGGGCTACGAGCAGTACTTC. J is TRBJ2-7 and V is TRBV6-2 or TRBV6-3; D is perhaps TRBD1 (5 bases). The CDR3 extends over 13 amino acids. Germline V CDR1 and CDR2: MNHEY, SVGEGT. The V and J ends lost 6 bases and 3 bases respectively, with 12 bases between them.

The gene calls are TRBV2 and TRBJ2-3, with 11 bases that match TRBD2. Germline V CDR1 and CDR2: SNHLY, FYNNEI. J lost 2 bases, V lost 4 bases, and 5 bases had no gene match. The CDR3 length is 16 residues. CDR3 coding DNA: TGTGCCAGCAGTGCGGGACTAGCGGCTGACACAGATACGCAGTATTTT. Translated: CASSAGLAADTDTQYF.

V usage is TRBV19 and J usage is TRBJ1-6; 10 positions agree with TRBD1. CDR1 is LNHDA and CDR2 is SQIVND in the germline V gene (reference sequence). The length of the CDR3 is 14 residues. After removal of 6 bases from V and 8 bases from J, the junction contained 4 bases not matched to a gene. The CDR3 nucleotides read TGTGCCAGTAGCACGACAGGGGGCTATTCACCCCTCCACTTT. Its translation: CASSTTGGYSPLHF.

The chain employs TRBV18 and TRBJ2-6, with D tentatively TRBD1 (5 bases). V was pared by 3 bases and J by 0 bases, with 6 bases between. The length of the CDR3 is 15 residues. In germline, CDR1 is KGHSH, CDR2 LQKENI. The DNA of the CDR3 is TGTGCCAGCTCACCGGACAACTCTGGGGCCAACGTCCTGACTTTC. Translation gives CASSPDNSGANVLTF.